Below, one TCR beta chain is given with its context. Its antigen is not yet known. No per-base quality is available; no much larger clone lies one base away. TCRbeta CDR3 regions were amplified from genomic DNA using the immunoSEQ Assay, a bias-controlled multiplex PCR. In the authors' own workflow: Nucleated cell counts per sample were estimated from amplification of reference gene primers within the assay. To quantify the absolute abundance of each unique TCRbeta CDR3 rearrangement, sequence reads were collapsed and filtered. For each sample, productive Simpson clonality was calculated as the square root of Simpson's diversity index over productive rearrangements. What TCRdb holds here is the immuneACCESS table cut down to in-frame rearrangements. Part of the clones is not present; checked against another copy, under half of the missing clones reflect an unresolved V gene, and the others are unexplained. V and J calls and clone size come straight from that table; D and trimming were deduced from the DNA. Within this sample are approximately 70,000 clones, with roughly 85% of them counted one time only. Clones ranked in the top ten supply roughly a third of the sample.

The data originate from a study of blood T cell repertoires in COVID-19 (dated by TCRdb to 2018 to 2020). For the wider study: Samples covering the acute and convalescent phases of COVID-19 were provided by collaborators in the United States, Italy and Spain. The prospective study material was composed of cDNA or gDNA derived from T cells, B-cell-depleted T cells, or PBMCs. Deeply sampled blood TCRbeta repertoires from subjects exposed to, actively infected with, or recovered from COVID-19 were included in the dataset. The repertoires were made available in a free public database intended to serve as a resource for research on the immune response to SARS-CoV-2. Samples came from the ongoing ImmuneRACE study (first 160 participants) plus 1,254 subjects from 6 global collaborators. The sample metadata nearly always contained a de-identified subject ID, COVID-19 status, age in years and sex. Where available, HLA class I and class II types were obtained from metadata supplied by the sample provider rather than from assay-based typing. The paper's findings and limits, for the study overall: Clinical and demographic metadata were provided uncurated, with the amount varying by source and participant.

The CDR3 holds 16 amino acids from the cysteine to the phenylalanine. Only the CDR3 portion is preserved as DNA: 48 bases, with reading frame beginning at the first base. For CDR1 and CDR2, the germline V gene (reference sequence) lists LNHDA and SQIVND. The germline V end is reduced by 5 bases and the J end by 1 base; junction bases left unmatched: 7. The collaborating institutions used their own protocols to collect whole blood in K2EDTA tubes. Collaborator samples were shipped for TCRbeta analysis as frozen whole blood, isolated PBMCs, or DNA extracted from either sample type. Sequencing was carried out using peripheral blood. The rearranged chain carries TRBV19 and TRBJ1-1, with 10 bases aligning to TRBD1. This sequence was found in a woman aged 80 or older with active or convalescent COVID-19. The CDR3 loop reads CASSRQGAAGNTEAFF. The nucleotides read TGTGCCAGTAGTCGACAGGGGGCCGCCGGGAACACTGAAGCTTTCTTT.